Following are 30 T cell receptor beta chains from one sample sequenced in a study of blood T cell repertoires in COVID-19. Only in-frame clones appear in the TCRdb table, and some are missing; sequencing was by immunoSEQ multiplex PCR. The table has 310,000 or so clones, roughly 86% seen once. Sequencing was carried out using peripheral blood. Receptor source: a woman younger than 45 with COVID-19, enrolled during active disease.

The chain uses TRBV18 and TRBJ1-5; 8 positions agree with TRBD1. Germline-derived CDR1 and CDR2 are KGHSH and LQKENI. This CDR3 has 13 amino acids. The ends lost 6 bases at V and 7 bases at J; junction bases unmatched: 5. Here the CDR3 DNA reads TGTGCCAGCTCCTCGGACAGGGACCAGCCCCAGCATTTT. Protein product: CASSSDRDQPQHF.

This chain links TRBV19 with TRBJ2-7; 8 bases line up with TRBD1. CDR3 length: 14 amino acids. The V gene's germline CDR1 is LNHDA and CDR2 SQIVND (reference sequence). V was clipped by 3 bases and J by 4 bases; unmatched bases: 5. CDR3 protein: CASSMGDRGYEQYF. CDR3 nucleotides: TGTGCCAGTAGTATGGGAGACAGGGGATACGAGCAGTACTTC.

The chain couples TRBV19 to TRBJ2-7; tentatively, D is TRBD2 (5 bases). This CDR3 spans 12 amino acids. Germline V gives CDR1 LNHDA, CDR2 SQIVND (reference sequence). Trimming removed 5 bases at V and 5 bases at J, with 10 bases between. The CDR3 DNA is TGTGCCAGTAGTTTACACGGGGACGAGCAGTACTTC. This codes for CASSLHGDEQYF. Full variable domain (missing parts from reference TRBV19 and TRBJ2-7): DGGITQSPKYLFRKEGQNVTLSCEQNLNHDAMYWYRQDPGQGLRLIYYSQIVNDFQKGDIAEGYSVSREKKESFPLTVTSAQKNPTAFYLCASSLHGDEQYFGPGTRLTVT.

The V and J genes are TRBV28 and TRBJ2-2; 7 bases are a match to TRBD1. Trimming at V came to 6 bases and at J to 5 bases, leaving 3 bases not matched to a gene. Per germline, CDR1 MDHEN and CDR2 SYDVKM. The CDR3 has 13 amino acids. The CDR3 loop is CASRPGGTGELFF. CDR3 nucleotide sequence: TGTGCCAGCAGGCCAGGGGGAACCGGGGAGCTGTTTTTT.

V gene TRBV21-1 combines with J gene TRBJ2-7; no check of the table's D call, TRBD1, against the DNA was made. TRBV21-1 is a pseudogene. CDR3 length equals 14 residues. The CDR3 coding sequence is TGTGCCAGCAGCAAAGGGACAGGGGGCTACGAGCAGTACTTC. Translation: CASSKGTGGYEQYF.

The chain is built from TRBV19 and TRBJ1-2; 8 bases fit TRBD1. This CDR3 has 11 residues. Germline CDR1 reads LNHDA; CDR2 reads SQIVND (reference sequence). The trim removed 9 bases at V and 7 bases at J, leaving 4 bases unmatched. CDR3 loop: CASQQGGGYTF. In nucleotides, the CDR3 is TGTGCCAGCCAACAGGGGGGTGGCTACACCTTC.

V is TRBV6-5 and J is TRBJ1-2; 7 nucleotides line up with TRBD1. CDR1 and CDR2 from the germline V gene are MNHEY and SVGAGI. The ends lost 7 bases at V and 8 bases at J; junction bases unmatched: 10. The CDR3 covers 13 residues. CDR3 in amino acids: CASKRRGFGGYTF. The CDR3, as DNA: TGTGCCAGCAAGCGCAGGGGGTTTGGAGGCTACACCTTC.

The J gene is TRBJ2-5, the V gene TRBV6-1, with TRBD2 matching over 9 bases. The CDR3 consists of 15 residues. Germline loops: CDR1 MNHNS, CDR2 SASEGT. Trimming cost V 2 bases and J 3 bases; bases outside gene matches: 4. The CDR3 loop is CASSESLAGKETQYF. The CDR3 DNA follows: TGTGCCAGCAGTGAATCTCTAGCGGGGAAAGAGACCCAGTACTTC.

The genes are TRBV3-1 (or the pseudogene TRBV3-2) and TRBJ2-7; D perhaps matches TRBD1 (6 bases). V dropped 1 base and J dropped 1 base, with 17 bases sitting between them. CDR1 LGHDT and CDR2 YNNKEL come from the germline V gene (reference sequence). This CDR3 contains 17 residues. CDR3 nucleotides: TGTGCCAGCAGCCAAGCGCACAGGGTGAGTAAATCCTACGAGCAGTACTTC. Its translation: CASSQAHRVSKSYEQYF.

V and J are TRBV4-1 and TRBJ1-2, with D maybe TRBD1 (6 bases). This CDR3 spans 16 amino acids. CDR1 and CDR2 (germline): MGHRA, YSYEKL. Trimming removed 3 bases from V and 0 bases from J, with 14 bases in between. CDR3 sequence reads: CASSHSTGSTNYGYTF. In DNA form, the CDR3 reads TGCGCCAGCAGCCATTCGACAGGATCGACTAACTATGGCTACACCTTC.

A single count supports this clone. The genes are TRBV5-4 and TRBJ2-5, with a tentative D call TRBD2 (5 bases). V lost 7 bases to trimming and J lost 5 bases, with 15 bases between them. CDR3 length: 13 amino acids. CDR1 SGHNT and CDR2 YYREEE come from the germline V gene (reference sequence). This chain's CDR3 is CASAVVGDETQYF. The CDR3, as DNA: TGTGCCAGCGCCGTAGTGGGAGACGAGACCCAGTACTTC.

The chain links TRBV27 to TRBJ2-1; 9 positions match TRBD1. The CDR3 loop spans 12 amino acids. Unmatched junction bases numbered 1, after V lost 5 bases and J lost 8 bases. CDR1 is MNHEY, CDR2 SMNVEV, per germline (reference sequence). CDR3 residues: CASSTGGYEQFF. CDR3 nucleotides: TGTGCCAGCAGTACAGGGGGCTATGAGCAGTTCTTC.

This clone was counted only a few times. V usage is TRBV28 and J usage is TRBJ2-7; 9 nucleotides line up with TRBD1. CDR1 and CDR2 (germline): MDHEN, SYDVKM. The CDR3 runs 15 residues. Trimming at V came to 5 bases and at J to 5 bases, leaving 10 bases not matched to a gene. CDR3 bases: TGTGCCAGCAGTCCGTTCGGGACAGGGACCCACGAGCAGTACTTC. Protein product: CASSPFGTGTHEQYF.

V is TRBV29-1 and J is TRBJ2-7; a weak D match, TRBD2 (7 bases). Trimming cost V 7 bases and J 4 bases, with 17 bases left between them. Per the germline V gene, CDR1 is SQVTM and CDR2 is ANQGSEA. This CDR3 region has 13 residues. The CDR3 sequence is CSASRGGKYEQYF. In DNA form, the CDR3 reads TGCAGCGCCAGCAGGGGAGGGAAGTACGAGCAGTACTTC.

The chain has TRBV19 and TRBJ1-5, with D tentatively TRBD1 (5 bases). Germline lookup yields CDR1 LNHDA and CDR2 SQIVND (reference sequence). Trimming removed 3 bases at V and 5 bases at J, with 8 bases between. CDR3 size: 13 residues. The CDR3 protein is CASSIQGDQPQHF. The DNA for the CDR3 is TGTGCCAGTAGTATTCAGGGTGATCAGCCCCAGCATTTT.

This chain connects TRBV18 to TRBJ1-4, with a possible D match to TRBD1 (5 bases). The CDR3 has 13 amino acids. Germline V gives CDR1 KGHSH, CDR2 LQKENI. Trimming removed 4 bases from V and 5 bases from J, with 8 bases in between. CDR3 nucleotide sequence: TGTGCCAGCTCACGGGGCTCCAATGAAAAACTGTTTTTT. Residues: CASSRGSNEKLFF.

CDR3 DNA: TGTGCCAGTAGTACCCTAAAAGCGGTGTCTACATTGAATGAGCAGTTCTTC. Protein: CASSTLKAVSTLNEQFF. This chain uses TRBV19 with TRBJ2-1; tentative D call: TRBD2 (5 bases). In germline, CDR1 is LNHDA, CDR2 SQIVND (reference sequence). CDR3 length equals 17 residues. V lost 4 bases, J lost 7 bases, and 23 bases lay in between.

CDR3 region: CASSLDRGYEQYF. In DNA form, the CDR3 reads TGCGCCAGCAGCCTCGACAGGGGTTACGAGCAGTACTTC. The rearrangement links TRBV4-3 to TRBJ2-7, with TRBD1 matching over 8 bases. Germline V gene sequence: CDR1 LGHNA, CDR2 YSLEER. The CDR3 is 13 amino acids. Unmatched junction bases numbered 3, after V lost 4 bases and J lost 4 bases.

This sequence joins TRBV29-1 and TRBJ1-2; D is undetermined. Per germline, CDR1 SQVTM and CDR2 ANQGSEA. The CDR3 extends over 12 amino acids. Trimming left V 2 bases short and J 0 bases short, with 4 bases between. The CDR3 nucleotides read TGCAGCGTTGAATTAGCTAACTATGGCTACACCTTC. It codes for CSVELANYGYTF.

The chain is built from TRBV28 and TRBJ1-2; 9 bases map to TRBD1. CDR1 MDHEN and CDR2 SYDVKM come from the germline V gene. This CDR3 has 14 amino acids. The trim removed 2 bases at V and 6 bases at J, leaving 4 bases unmatched. The CDR3 loop is CASSLDTGGHGYTF. The CDR3 bases are TGTGCCAGCAGTTTAGATACAGGGGGCCATGGCTACACCTTC.

The chain joins TRBV28 to TRBJ2-7; 7 positions agree with TRBD2. The CDR3 runs to 14 residues. Germline loops: CDR1 MDHEN, CDR2 SYDVKM. The J segment lost 0 bases and the V segment lost 9 bases, leaving 8 bases of the junction unmatched. CDR3 coding DNA: TGTGCCAGGATGACTAGCCAGAGCTCCTACGAGCAGTACTTC. It is translated as CARMTSQSSYEQYF.

V is TRBV10-3 and J is TRBJ2-1; 10 bases fit TRBD2. CDR1 is ENHRY and CDR2 is SYGVKD in the germline V gene. This CDR3 has 13 residues. J gave up 11 bases and V 4 bases, and 5 bases lay outside the gene matches. The CDR3 sequence is CAISVTSGIQQFF. CDR3 coding DNA: TGTGCCATCAGTGTTACTAGCGGGATCCAGCAGTTCTTC.

The rearrangement uses TRBV27 and TRBJ2-5; TRBD1 matches 9 bases. With 2 bases clipped from V and 5 bases from J, the junction kept 3 bases outside the gene matches. CDR3 length: 14 residues. CDR1 is MNHEY, CDR2 SMNVEV, per germline (reference sequence). The CDR3: CASSLQDRGETQYF. The CDR3 nucleotides read TGTGCCAGCAGTTTACAGGACAGGGGCGAGACCCAGTACTTC.

This chain joins TRBV6-1 and TRBJ2-7; 8 nucleotides line up with TRBD2. The CDR3 has 17 amino acids. J gave up 0 bases and V 3 bases, and 10 bases lay outside the gene matches. Germline V CDR1 and CDR2: MNHNS, SASEGT. As DNA, the CDR3 is TGTGCCAGCAGTGATACCCGGCCAAGCGGGAGCTCCTACGAGCAGTACTTC. Its translation is CASSDTRPSGSSYEQYF.

V gene TRBV28 combines with J gene TRBJ2-3; TRBD2 aligns across 14 bases. The CDR3 runs to 15 residues. V lost 5 bases, J lost 7 bases, and 5 bases stayed unmatched. The germline CDR1 and CDR2 sequences are MDHEN and SYDVKM. The CDR3 region is CASSGGLAGDYTQYF. As DNA, the CDR3 is TGTGCCAGCAGTGGGGGACTAGCGGGAGACTATACGCAGTATTTT. The full variable domain, rest sourced from reference TRBV28 and TRBJ2-3, is DVKVTQSSRYLVKRTGEKVFLECVQDMDHENMFWYRQDPGLGLRLIYFSYDVKMKEKGDIPEGYSVSREKKERFSLILESASTNQTSMYLCASSGGLAGDYTQYFGPGTRLTVL.

This sequence joins TRBV7-2 and TRBJ1-2, with D tentatively TRBD1 (5 bases). Per the germline V gene, CDR1 is SGHTA and CDR2 is FQGNSA. V was shortened by 6 bases and J by 5 bases, with 13 bases between the two germline ends. The CDR3 runs to 13 residues. The CDR3 protein is CASSPGLLYGYTF. Here the CDR3 DNA reads TGTGCCAGCAGTCCGGGACTGTTGTATGGCTACACCTTC.

The chain employs TRBV2 and TRBJ2-7, with TRBD2 as a possible D gene (5 bases). Trimming stripped 10 bases from V and 2 bases from J, with 27 bases between. This CDR3 is built from 17 residues. Germline V CDR1 and CDR2: SNHLY, FYNNEI. CDR3 nucleotide sequence: TGTGCCATAAGGGAGTCGACCGCCCGGGCAAAGCCCTACGAGCAGTACTTC. It yields the protein CAIRESTARAKPYEQYF.

CDR3: CASSRGQMNTEAFF. DNA for the CDR3: TGCGCCAGCAGCCGGGGACAGATGAACACTGAAGCTTTCTTT. V and J are TRBV4-1 and TRBJ1-1, with 7 nucleotides matching TRBD1. The germline CDR1 and CDR2 sequences are MGHRA and YSYEKL. V was clipped by 4 bases and J by 0 bases; unmatched bases: 2. The CDR3 spans 14 residues.

This clone turned up a few times. The chain employs TRBV7-2 and TRBJ1-2; D gene uncertain. Germline lookup yields CDR1 SGHTA and CDR2 FQGNSA. CDR3 length equals 12 residues. The V end was cut by 9 bases, the J end by 0 bases, with 8 bases between. The CDR3 DNA reads as TGTGCCAGTAGAATCACTAACTATGGCTACACCTTC. As protein: CASRITNYGYTF.

The chain uses TRBV24-1 and TRBJ2-3, with 10 bases aligning to TRBD2. Germline loops: CDR1 KGHDR, CDR2 SFDVKD. Germline trimming cut 3 bases from V and 4 bases from J; bases unmatched to any gene: 6. This CDR3 comprises 16 residues. The CDR3 DNA is TGTGCCACCAGTGATGAGAGCGGGAGGGCCTCAGATACGCAGTATTTT. The encoded protein is CATSDESGRASDTQYF.